Below are 16 T cell receptor beta chains sequenced from a single sample in a study of regulatory T cells in long-lasting Graves disease. Both iRepertoire HTBI primers and Arm-PCR of CDR3 regions were used to build the TCR beta libraries. TCRdb independently ran MiXCR on the multiplex PCR reads; one entry per CDR3 protein. The sample carries some 220,000 distinct CDR3 sequences, approximately 18% recorded once. Time point of the sample: newly diagnosed GD, antithyroid drugs for less than 3 months. PBMC-derived RNA was used for the TCR library. The same data also contributed to another study, on T cells in Graves' hyperthyroidism and ophthalmopathy.

The input for sequencing was peripheral blood mononuclear cells (PBMCs), taken at new diagnosis, from a patient treated with antithyroid drugs. All receptors derive from a woman younger than 45 with Graves disease.

This chain uses TRBV6-1 with TRBJ1-1; 7 bases map to TRBD1. The V gene's germline CDR1 is MNHNS and CDR2 SASEGT. V was clipped by 2 bases and J by 3 bases; unmatched bases: 12. This CDR3 is built from 17 residues. CDR3 DNA: TGTGCCAGCAGTGAATTCTGGCCAGGGGGATTAGACACTGAAGCTTTCTTT. This sequence encodes CASSEFWPGGLDTEAFF.

This clonotype occurred a few times. The V call is TRBV20-1, the J call TRBJ2-1; TRBD2 is a possible D gene (5 bases). The CDR3 length is 15 residues. V lost 1 base, J lost 9 bases, and 19 bases lay in between. Per germline, CDR1 DFQATT and CDR2 SNEGSKA (reference sequence). CDR3 DNA: TGCAGTGCTAGAGTCTACGCGGAGAGGGCGGTTGAGCAGTTCTTC. Its protein is CSARVYAERAVEQFF.

In its sample, this clonotype was seen many times. The rearrangement links TRBV20-1 to TRBJ2-3; the D gene is possibly TRBD1 (6 bases). There are 15 residues in the CDR3. The V gene lost 5 bases and the J gene lost 4 bases, with 19 bases spanning the gap. Germline loops: CDR1 DFQATT, CDR2 SNEGSKA (reference sequence). CDR3 protein: CSARVARGRADTQYF. CDR3 DNA sequence: TGCAGTGCTCGAGTAGCGAGGGGGAGAGCAGATACGCAGTATTTT.

V and J are TRBV6-5 and TRBJ1-3; D call uncertain. V dropped 0 bases and J dropped 3 bases, with 9 bases sitting between them. The germline gives CDR1 MNHEY, CDR2 SVGAGI. The CDR3 is 15 amino acids. CDR3 loop: CASSYSKGSGNTIYF. For the CDR3, the DNA is TGTGCCAGCAGTTACTCGAAAGGGAGTGGAAACACCATATATTTT.

This clonotype was observed at least ten times. V gene TRBV7-9 combines with J gene TRBJ2-2, with unresolved D. The CDR3 has 15 residues. Germline values: CDR1 SEHNR, CDR2 FQNEAQ (reference sequence). V gave up 3 bases and J gave up 1 base, with 9 bases separating them. For the CDR3, the DNA is TGTGCCAGCAGCTTTTCTTGGATGAACACCGGGGAGCTGTTTTTT. This codes for CASSFSWMNTGELFF.

Only a few counts were recorded for this clonotype. The chain is built from TRBV19 and TRBJ2-3; D is unresolved. Trimming removed 3 bases from V and 1 base from J, with 5 bases in between. From germline, CDR1 is LNHDA and CDR2 SQIVND (reference sequence). The CDR3 has 13 amino acids. The CDR3 is CASSIRGTDTQYF. CDR3 sequence (DNA): TGTGCCAGTAGTATTCGGGGCACAGATACGCAGTATTTT. Filled out from reference TRBV19 and TRBJ2-3, the complete variable domain reads DGGITQSPKYLFRKEGQNVTLSCEQNLNHDAMYWYRQDPGQGLRLIYYSQIVNDFQKGDIAEGYSVSREKKESFPLTVTSAQKNPTAFYLCASSIRGTDTQYFGPGTRLTVL.

This clonotype ranks as medium-sized. The chain uses TRBV24-1 and TRBJ1-5; D not resolved. The CDR3 covers 14 residues. With 6 bases removed from V and 2 bases from J, the gap between germline ends came to 10 bases. The germline V gene has CDR1 KGHDR and CDR2 SFDVKD. CDR3 in amino acids: CATSSAGRNQPQHF. CDR3 DNA sequence: TGTGCCACCAGTAGTGCGGGTCGCAATCAGCCCCAGCATTTT.

The sample holds a few counts of this clonotype. This rearrangement joins TRBV7-6 to TRBJ2-7; 10 positions match TRBD1. The CDR3 contains 16 residues. Per germline, CDR1 SGHVS and CDR2 FNYEAQ. The J segment lost 6 bases and the V segment lost 5 bases, leaving 13 bases of the junction unmatched. The CDR3 region is CASSAGVGTGVGEQYF. Written as DNA, the CDR3 is TGTGCCAGCAGCGCGGGGGTGGGGACAGGGGTAGGCGAGCAGTACTTC.

Many counts were recorded for this clonotype. This chain uses TRBV28 with TRBJ1-1, with 10 bases matching TRBD1. The CDR3 has 15 residues. Germline lookup yields CDR1 MDHEN and CDR2 SYDVKM. V was clipped by 3 bases and J by 4 bases; unmatched bases: 5. The CDR3 loop is CASSLGGTGATEAFF. The CDR3 DNA is TGTGCCAGCAGTTTGGGAGGGACAGGGGCCACTGAAGCTTTCTTT.

The rearrangement joins TRBV7-3 to TRBJ1-2; D call uncertain. This CDR3 has 16 residues. The ends were cut back, 0 bases at V and 8 bases at J, with 19 bases in the middle. CDR1 SGHTA and CDR2 FQGTGA come from the germline V gene. CDR3 in amino acids: CASSLTSAGKGGGYTF. CDR3 coding DNA: TGTGCCAGCAGCTTAACAAGTGCGGGGAAAGGTGGGGGCTACACCTTC.

This clonotype was observed many times. The V gene is TRBV5-5, the J gene TRBJ2-2; TRBD1 aligns across 7 bases. Germline CDR1 and CDR2: SGHKS and YYEKEE (reference sequence). This CDR3 has 14 residues. The J segment lost 4 bases and the V segment lost 5 bases, leaving 5 bases of the junction unmatched. CDR3 region: CASSMGQSTGELFF. CDR3 DNA sequence: TGTGCCAGCAGTATGGGACAGAGCACCGGGGAGCTGTTTTTT.

This clonotype was seen ten or more times. CDR3 nucleotide sequence: TGTGCCAGCAGTTTCGACCCCGGGACAGGGACGGTTGAGTACTTC. It translates to CASSFDPGTGTVEYF. The rearrangement joins TRBV28 to TRBJ2-7; TRBD1 aligns across 9 bases. With 3 bases clipped from V and 11 bases from J, the junction kept 14 bases outside the gene matches. The CDR3 consists of 15 residues. The V gene's germline CDR1 is MDHEN and CDR2 SYDVKM.

This clonotype turned up a few times. This rearrangement joins TRBV20-1 to TRBJ2-4, with D maybe TRBD2 (6 bases). The germline gives CDR1 DFQATT, CDR2 SNEGSKA (reference sequence). This CDR3 has 11 residues. V dropped 6 bases and J dropped 8 bases, with 11 bases sitting between them. The CDR3 sequence: CSARTGDIQYF. DNA of the CDR3: TGCAGTGCCCGAACGGGAGACATTCAGTACTTC.

There are many counts of this clonotype. This CDR3 is CASNYGLAGGDEQFF. The CDR3 DNA reads TGTGCCAGCAATTACGGACTAGCGGGGGGGGATGAGCAGTTCTTC. The rearrangement links TRBV3-1 to TRBJ2-1; 15 bases fit TRBD2. From germline, CDR1 is LGHDT and CDR2 YNNKEL (reference sequence). Losses at the gene ends were 7 bases for V and 8 bases for J; bases not matched to a gene: 6. The CDR3 runs to 15 residues.

This clonotype was observed a few times. The chain employs TRBV6-2 or TRBV6-3 and TRBJ2-3, with 9 bases that match TRBD1. This CDR3 has 15 residues. With V trimmed by 6 bases and J by 4 bases, 8 bases remained unmatched. CDR1 and CDR2 (germline): MNHEY, SVGEGT. CDR3 nucleotide sequence: TGTGCCAGCAGGATGGGACAGGGTGACGCAGATACGCAGTATTTT. Its protein is CASRMGQGDADTQYF.

Regarding this clonotype: A much larger clone differs by one base, so this may be a read error. This rearrangement joins TRBV20-1 to TRBJ2-7; 9 bases are shared with TRBD2. The CDR3 length is 17 residues. Germline V CDR1 and CDR2: DFQATT, SNEGSKA (reference sequence). The CDR3 DNA reads TGCAGTGCGACCACCGCCGGGCTAGCGGGACCCTCCTACGGGCAGTACTTC. This codes for CSATTAGLAGPSYGQYF.